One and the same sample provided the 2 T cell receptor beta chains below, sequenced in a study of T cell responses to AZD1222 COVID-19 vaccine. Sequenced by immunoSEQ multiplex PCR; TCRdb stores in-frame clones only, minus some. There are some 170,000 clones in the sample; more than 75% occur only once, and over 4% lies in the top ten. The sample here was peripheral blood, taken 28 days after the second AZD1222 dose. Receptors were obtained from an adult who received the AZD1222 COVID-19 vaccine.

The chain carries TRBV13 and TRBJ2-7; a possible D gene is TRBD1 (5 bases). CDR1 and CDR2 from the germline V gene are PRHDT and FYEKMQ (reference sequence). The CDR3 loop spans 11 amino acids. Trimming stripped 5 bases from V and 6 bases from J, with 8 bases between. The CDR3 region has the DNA TGTGCCAGCAGCCGACAGAGCGAGCAGTACTTC. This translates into CASSRQSEQYF.

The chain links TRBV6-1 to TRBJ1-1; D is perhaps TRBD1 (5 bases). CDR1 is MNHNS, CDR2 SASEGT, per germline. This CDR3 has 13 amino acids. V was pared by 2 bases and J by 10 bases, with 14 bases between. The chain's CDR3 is CASSESRGPRAFF. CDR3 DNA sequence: TGTGCCAGCAGTGAATCTAGGGGACCAAGAGCTTTCTTT.